One sample yielded the 25 T cell receptor beta chains listed below, sequenced in a study of T cell responses to AZD1222 COVID-19 vaccine. Measured with immunoSEQ multiplex PCR; TCRdb has only the in-frame clones, and not every one. The sample shows 150,000 or so clones, 85% to 95% of them seen only once. The source material was peripheral blood, sampled 28 days after the second AZD1222 dose. The receptor set was obtained from an adult who received the AZD1222 COVID-19 vaccine.

The genes are TRBV4-2 and TRBJ1-2; D perhaps matches TRBD1 (5 bases). V was shortened by 7 bases and J by 4 bases, with 19 bases between the two germline ends. The CDR3 extends over 15 amino acids. From germline, CDR1 is LGHNA and CDR2 YNFKEQ. The CDR3 region is CASKPFRAAVYGYTF. The CDR3 bases are TGTGCCAGCAAGCCCTTCAGGGCAGCAGTCTATGGCTACACCTTC.

The chain has TRBV7-9 and TRBJ2-5; 7 bases map to TRBD1. The CDR3 runs to 14 residues. The ends lost 0 bases at V and 5 bases at J; junction bases unmatched: 3. The germline V gene has CDR1 SEHNR and CDR2 FQNEAQ (reference sequence). The CDR3 protein is CASSLATGVETQYF. CDR3 in DNA: TGTGCCAGCAGCTTAGCTACAGGGGTGGAGACCCAGTACTTC. Complete variable domain (other parts from reference TRBV7-9 and TRBJ2-5): DTGVSQNPRHKITKRGQNVTFRCDPISEHNRLYWYRQTLGQGPEFLTYFQNEAQLEKSRLLSDRFSAERPKGSFSTLEIQRTEQGDSAMYLCASSLATGVETQYFGPGTRLLVL.

The chain uses TRBV5-1 and TRBJ2-5, with D hard to call. V lost 2 bases, J lost 3 bases, and 8 bases lay in between. The CDR3 has 13 amino acids. Per the germline V gene, CDR1 is SGHRS and CDR2 is YFSETQ. The CDR3 region is CASSFLGKETQYF. The CDR3 DNA reads TGCGCCAGCAGCTTTTTGGGGAAAGAGACCCAGTACTTC.

This chain uses TRBV5-5 with TRBJ1-1; D is perhaps TRBD1 (6 bases). Trimming left V 4 bases short and J 2 bases short, with 15 bases between. The CDR3 covers 15 residues. Germline CDR1 reads SGHKS; CDR2 reads YYEKEE (reference sequence). The CDR3 protein is CASSPLGAVNTEAFF. DNA of the CDR3: TGTGCCAGCAGCCCCTTGGGGGCAGTAAACACTGAAGCTTTCTTT.

The V and J genes are TRBV28 and TRBJ1-4; no clear D gene. V dropped 2 bases and J dropped 0 bases, with 7 bases sitting between them. Germline CDR1 MDHEN, CDR2 SYDVKM. This CDR3 has 15 amino acids. CDR3 nucleotide sequence: TGTGCCAGCAGTTTAGGTCAGGCAACTAATGAAAAACTGTTTTTT. Translating gives CASSLGQATNEKLFF.

The table lists this clone with a count of one. The CDR3 loop is CASRASGTGDEQFF. In nucleotides, the CDR3 is TGTGCCAGCAGGGCCTCCGGGACAGGCGATGAGCAGTTCTTC. This chain uses TRBV6-6 with TRBJ2-1; 8 nucleotides agree with TRBD1. J gave up 8 bases and V 6 bases, and 9 bases lay outside the gene matches. The CDR3 is made up of 14 amino acids. In germline, CDR1 is MNHNY, CDR2 SVGAGI (reference sequence).

This clone was detected only once. Germline is not matched at one junction end, which may reflect a read error. This chain links TRBV6-4 with TRBJ1-2; possibly TRBD1 for D (5 bases). The V gene's germline CDR1 is MRHNA and CDR2 SNTAGT. The CDR3 loop spans 11 amino acids. CDR3: CVSSDSYGYTF. CDR3 DNA: TGTGTCAGCAGTGACAGCTATGGCTACACCTTC.

The chain carries TRBV28 and TRBJ2-7; D is undetermined. V gave up 6 bases and J gave up 6 bases, with 18 bases separating them. From germline, CDR1 is MDHEN and CDR2 SYDVKM. This CDR3 spans 14 amino acids. The DNA of the CDR3 is TGTGCCAGCAGCCCAGTCAGTAGCCGGGTCGAGCAGTACTTC. Translation: CASSPVSSRVEQYF.

This sequence joins TRBV18 and TRBJ1-3; D perhaps matches TRBD1 (5 bases). CDR3 length: 14 amino acids. Germline values: CDR1 KGHSH, CDR2 LQKENI. The V gene lost 3 bases and the J gene lost 3 bases, with 9 bases spanning the gap. CDR3 coding DNA: TGTGCCAGCTCACCCTCGGGGGATGGAAACACCATATATTTT. Its protein product is CASSPSGDGNTIYF.

Only one count was recorded for this clone. Other DNA sequences within the sample encode an identical CDR3. The chain couples TRBV7-9 to TRBJ1-3, with D perhaps TRBD1 (5 bases). Trimming took 0 bases from V and 4 from J, leaving 7 bases between them. The CDR3 spans 14 residues. The germline V gene has CDR1 SEHNR and CDR2 FQNEAQ (reference sequence). The CDR3 region has the DNA TGTGCCAGCAGCTTAGCAGGGGCCGGAAACACCATATATTTT. Its translation: CASSLAGAGNTIYF.

The chain couples TRBV5-1 to TRBJ1-5, with no clear D. The V end lost 0 bases, the J end lost 0 bases, and 7 bases lay between the germline ends. Germline V gives CDR1 SGHRS, CDR2 YFSETQ. This CDR3 region has 15 residues. The CDR3 is CASSLAGYSNQPQHF. The CDR3 coding sequence is TGCGCCAGCAGCTTGGCCGGGTATAGCAATCAGCCCCAGCATTTT.

This chain links TRBV19 with TRBJ1-3; D ambiguous. CDR3 length: 14 residues. With 6 bases removed from V and 8 bases from J, the gap between germline ends came to 17 bases. Germline V lookup: CDR1 LNHDA, CDR2 SQIVND (reference sequence). CDR3 in DNA: TGTGCCAGTAGCGAAGGAAGAGGCGCGGACACCATATATTTT. Translation: CASSEGRGADTIYF.

The rearrangement links TRBV6-2 or TRBV6-3 to TRBJ1-2, with D maybe TRBD1 (5 bases). The CDR3 is made up of 13 amino acids. Germline values: CDR1 MNHEY, CDR2 SVGEGT. V was clipped by 6 bases and J by 8 bases, with 16 bases between them. The DNA for the CDR3 is TGTGCCAGCAGCTCCGGGGCCCTCTACGGCTACACCTTC. This gives the protein CASSSGALYGYTF.

V gene TRBV5-6 combines with J gene TRBJ1-2; D is uncertain. This CDR3 region has 15 residues. V shed 0 bases and J shed 2 bases, with 11 bases lying between them. Germline lookup yields CDR1 SGHDT and CDR2 YYEEEE. CDR3 in amino acids: CASSLGVGSNYGYTF. CDR3 nucleotides: TGTGCCAGCAGCTTGGGGGTTGGTAGCAACTATGGCTACACCTTC.

CDR3 sequence: CASHSGGQDSPLHF. The CDR3 DNA reads as TGTGCCAGCCACTCAGGGGGCCAAGATTCACCCCTCCACTTT. V and J are TRBV6-5 and TRBJ1-6; TRBD1 matches at 8 bases. The CDR3 extends over 14 amino acids. CDR1 MNHEY and CDR2 SVGAGI come from the germline V gene. J gave up 8 bases and V 8 bases, and 8 bases lay outside the gene matches.

Only a few counts were recorded for this clone. The rearrangement links TRBV4-1 to TRBJ1-2; D is undetermined. Germline CDR1 and CDR2: MGHRA and YSYEKL. V gave up 1 base and J gave up 1 base, with 10 bases separating them. The CDR3 covers 15 residues. The CDR3 sequence is CASSQGRAINYGYTF. CDR3 sequence (DNA): TGCGCCAGCAGCCAAGGAAGAGCGATTAACTATGGCTACACCTTC.

The chain carries TRBV6-5 and TRBJ2-1; TRBD2 is a possible D gene (6 bases). V dropped 2 bases and J dropped 5 bases, with 13 bases sitting between them. Germline V gene lookup returns CDR1 MNHEY and CDR2 SVGAGI. CDR3 length: 15 residues. The CDR3 loop is CASSYPGGRNNEQFF. The CDR3 DNA is TGTGCCAGCAGTTACCCCGGAGGGAGGAACAATGAGCAGTTCTTC.

V is TRBV20-1 and J is TRBJ2-1; no firm D call. Trimming stripped 3 bases from V and 9 bases from J, with 9 bases between. Germline CDR1 DFQATT, CDR2 SNEGSKA (reference sequence). The CDR3 is made up of 11 amino acids. The CDR3 coding sequence is TGCAGTGCTAGTCAGTACGGTGAGCAGTTCTTC. Amino acid sequence: CSASQYGEQFF.

V is TRBV28 and J is TRBJ1-2; D unclear. CDR3 length: 15 amino acids. Germline V lookup: CDR1 MDHEN, CDR2 SYDVKM. V lost 3 bases and J 2 bases, leaving 13 bases between the germline ends. The DNA for the CDR3 is TGTGCCAGCAGTTTTATGGGGTCTGGGAACTATGGCTACACCTTC. Its translation is CASSFMGSGNYGYTF.

The rearrangement joins TRBV5-6 to TRBJ1-6; a possible D gene is TRBD1 (6 bases). Trimming removed 3 bases at V and 8 bases at J, with 18 bases between. Germline CDR1 SGHDT, CDR2 YYEEEE. This CDR3 is built from 16 residues. The CDR3 DNA follows: TGTGCCAGCAGCTCTCTCGCACAGGGTAGGGATTCACCCCTCCACTTT. Its translation: CASSSLAQGRDSPLHF.

The chain employs TRBV15 and TRBJ1-2; D is uncertain. In germline, CDR1 is LNHNV, CDR2 YYDKDF (reference sequence). The CDR3 is 14 amino acids. V lost 1 base, J lost 1 base, and 7 bases lay in between. The CDR3 here is CATSRGADNYGYTF. In DNA form, the CDR3 reads TGTGCCACCAGCAGAGGGGCAGATAACTATGGCTACACCTTC. The full variable domain, rest sourced from reference TRBV15 and TRBJ1-2, is DAMVIQNPRYQVTQFGKPVTLSCSQTLNHNVMYWYQQKSSQAPKLLFHYYDKDFNNEADTPDNFQSRRPNTSFCFLDIRSPGLGDTAMYLCATSRGADNYGYTFGSGTRLTVV.

In DNA, the CDR3 is TGTGCCAGCAGTTACCCCCGGGGCCGGAACACTGAAGCTTTCTTT. Its protein is CASSYPRGRNTEAFF. The V and J genes are TRBV28 and TRBJ1-1, with a weak D call TRBD1 (5 bases). This CDR3 spans 15 amino acids. Germline V gives CDR1 MDHEN, CDR2 SYDVKM. Trimming pared 4 bases from V and 1 base from J, leaving 13 bases between.

V is TRBV28 and J is TRBJ1-1; D unresolved. CDR1 is MDHEN and CDR2 is SYDVKM in the germline V gene. The CDR3 extends over 16 amino acids. V lost 7 bases and J lost 0, with 18 bases in between. The chain's CDR3 is CASTHSLTRMNTEAFF. The CDR3 DNA is TGTGCCAGCACCCATTCTCTGACACGGATGAACACTGAAGCTTTCTTT.

In this sample, this clone turned up once. V and J are TRBV5-5 and TRBJ1-5; D unclear. The CDR3 runs 15 residues. Trimming removed 4 bases from V and 0 bases from J, with 11 bases in between. Germline assignment: CDR1 SGHKS and CDR2 YYEKEE (reference sequence). CDR3 nucleotides: TGTGCCAGCAGCCGGGCTACCGATAGCAATCAGCCCCAGCATTTT. It specifies CASSRATDSNQPQHF.

This rearrangement joins TRBV7-2 to TRBJ2-3; a weak D match, TRBD1 (6 bases). Germline-derived CDR1 and CDR2 are SGHTA and FQGNSA. This CDR3 region has 15 residues. Trimming cost V 6 bases and J 1 base, with 14 bases left between them. CDR3: CASSFPGHRTDTQYF. The CDR3 bases are TGTGCCAGCAGTTTCCCGGGACACCGCACAGATACGCAGTATTTT.